Below, 23 T cell receptor beta chains from the same sample are listed, as sequenced in a study of blood T cell repertoires in COVID-19 (dated by TCRdb to about 2020). To prepare the library, the immunoSEQ multiplex PCR assay was applied. TCRdb provides this immuneACCESS table in a form limited to in-frame rearrangements. Some clones are lacking; in checked studies, under half of them reflect an unresolved V gene, and why the rest are absent is not known. Recorded for this sample are more than 65,000 clones; about 70% of them occurred a single time. The ten largest clones represent 35% to 40% of the sample. Sample: peripheral blood. All receptors come from a woman in her 70s with acute or convalescent COVID-19.

This chain links TRBV28 with TRBJ1-2, with D perhaps TRBD1 (5 bases). This CDR3 is built from 15 residues. Germline V gives CDR1 MDHEN, CDR2 SYDVKM. Trimming removed 6 bases at V and 7 bases at J, with 21 bases between. As DNA, the CDR3 is TGTGCCAGCAGGCTAGGGGTCGGAGTCAGCAGTGGCTACACCTTC. Protein: CASRLGVGVSSGYTF.

The rearrangement uses TRBV28 and TRBJ1-5, with 7 positions matching TRBD1. The CDR3 has 15 amino acids. Germline lookup yields CDR1 MDHEN and CDR2 SYDVKM. The V segment lost 6 bases and the J segment 0 bases; nucleotides outside the gene matches: 5. The CDR3 nucleotides read TGTGCCAGCAGATCCAACAGGGGTAGCAATCAGCCCCAGCATTTT. Protein: CASRSNRGSNQPQHF.

This clone has more than one count but fewer than ten. The rearrangement links TRBV7-8 to TRBJ1-5; tentatively, D is TRBD1 (5 bases). CDR1 is SGHVS and CDR2 is FQNEAQ in the germline V gene. V lost 5 bases and J 4 bases, leaving 24 bases between the germline ends. The CDR3 is 18 amino acids. The CDR3: CASSRAASGTGGNQPQHF. The CDR3, as DNA: TGTGCCAGCAGCCGAGCGGCGTCGGGGACCGGGGGGAATCAGCCCCAGCATTTT.

The genes are TRBV27 and TRBJ1-2, with 7 positions matching TRBD1. V lost 9 bases, J lost 4 bases, and 8 bases stayed unmatched. The germline CDR1 and CDR2 sequences are MNHEY and SMNVEV (reference sequence). This CDR3 spans 13 amino acids. CDR3 amino acids: CASSRGDSYGYTF. The DNA of the CDR3 is TGTGCCAGTTCGAGGGGGGACAGCTATGGCTACACCTTC.

In its sample, this clone was seen once. This sequence joins TRBV7-9 and TRBJ1-1, with D hard to call. The CDR3 has 12 residues. Germline lookup yields CDR1 SEHNR and CDR2 FQNEAQ (reference sequence). V was trimmed by 5 bases and J by 2 bases, leaving 6 bases between them. The CDR3 sequence: CASSLYNTEAFF. For the CDR3, the DNA is TGTGCCAGCAGCCTATATAACACTGAAGCTTTCTTT.

The V call is TRBV11-2, the J call TRBJ2-6, with 7 bases lining up with TRBD2. V trimming: 11 bases; J trimming: 2 bases; junction bases outside the gene matches: 3. CDR1 and CDR2 from the germline V gene are SGHAT and FQNNGV. The CDR3 totals 13 residues. The CDR3 spells CAGREAGANVLTF. Written as DNA, the CDR3 is TGTGCCGGTCGGGAGGCTGGGGCCAACGTCCTGACTTTC.

This clone has only one observation. This chain joins TRBV25-1 and TRBJ1-6; TRBD1 might be the D (6 bases). Trimming shortened V by 1 base and J by 4 bases, and 8 bases separated the two germline ends. The germline V gene encodes CDR1 MGHDK and CDR2 SYGVNS. The CDR3 has 15 amino acids. CDR3 nucleotide sequence: TGTGCCAGCAGTGAATCGGGACAATATAATTCACCCCTCCACTTT. This encodes CASSESGQYNSPLHF.

The chain recombines TRBV19 with TRBJ1-5; the match to TRBD1 covers 11 bases. The CDR3 contains 16 residues. Germline V gene sequence: CDR1 LNHDA, CDR2 SQIVND (reference sequence). The trim removed 9 bases at V and 6 bases at J, leaving 13 bases unmatched. CDR3 sequence reads: CASWRGPGTGGQPQHF. CDR3 DNA: TGTGCCAGCTGGCGGGGACCCGGGACAGGGGGTCAGCCCCAGCATTTT.

V is TRBV19 and J is TRBJ2-7; TRBD1 matches at 7 bases. The CDR3 covers 14 residues. Looked up from germline, CDR1 is LNHDA and CDR2 is SQIVND (reference sequence). V shed 5 bases, J shed 6 bases, and the junction held 10 bases outside the gene matches. The CDR3 sequence is CASSYSTGLGEQYF. DNA of the CDR3: TGTGCCAGTAGTTACTCGACAGGGTTGGGCGAGCAGTACTTC.

This clone was seen a single time. The chain combines TRBV15 with TRBJ1-6; D gene uncertain. V was trimmed by 8 bases and J by 10 bases, leaving 12 bases between them. The CDR3 length is 12 residues. Germline assignment: CDR1 LNHNV and CDR2 YYDKDF (reference sequence). The CDR3 coding sequence is TGTGCCACCCGTCTAGATGCCTCACCCCTCCACTTT. This sequence encodes CATRLDASPLHF. The full variable domain, completed using reference TRBV15 and TRBJ1-6, is DAMVIQNPRYQVTQFGKPVTLSCSQTLNHNVMYWYQQKSSQAPKLLFHYYDKDFNNEADTPDNFQSRRPNTSFCFLDIRSPGLGDTAMYLCATRLDASPLHFGNGTRLTVT.

The V and J genes are TRBV5-1 and TRBJ2-1; 16 positions match TRBD2. There are 17 residues in the CDR3. CDR1 and CDR2 (germline): SGHRS, YFSETQ. The ends lost 3 bases at V and 8 bases at J; junction bases unmatched: 8. CDR3 nucleotide sequence: TGCGCCAGCAGCTCCGGGACTAGCGGGAGGGTGGTGTATGAGCAGTTCTTC. Translation: CASSSGTSGRVVYEQFF.

The chain couples TRBV18 to TRBJ1-1; 10 bases align to TRBD1. Germline CDR1 is KGHSH and CDR2 is LQKENI. The trim removed 2 bases at V and 1 base at J, leaving 7 bases unmatched. CDR3 length: 17 amino acids. DNA of the CDR3: TGTGCCAGCTCACCAGACAGGGGGCTGCTACGGAACACTGAAGCTTTCTTT. It yields the protein CASSPDRGLLRNTEAFF.

This chain uses TRBV14 with TRBJ2-7; 7 bases map to TRBD1. The CDR3 contains 11 residues. CDR1 is SGHDN, CDR2 FVKESK, per germline. V was pared by 4 bases and J by 11 bases, with 5 bases of the junction left unmatched. The CDR3 DNA reads TGTGCCAGCAGCCCGGGGACAGTAGAGTACTTC. Translating gives CASSPGTVEYF.

This clone was recorded a few times. This chain links TRBV19 with TRBJ2-2; TRBD1 matches 7 bases. This CDR3 spans 15 amino acids. Per the germline V gene, CDR1 is LNHDA and CDR2 is SQIVND (reference sequence). The J segment lost 5 bases and the V segment lost 4 bases, leaving 7 bases of the junction unmatched. The CDR3 here is CASSTQGVGTGELFF. The DNA for the CDR3 is TGTGCCAGTAGTACCCAGGGGGTAGGGACCGGGGAGCTGTTTTTT.

The V gene is TRBV19, the J gene TRBJ1-6; TRBD1 matches 7 bases. The CDR3 has 14 amino acids. V lost 6 bases and J lost 6; bases outside the gene matches: 5. Germline CDR1 is LNHDA and CDR2 is SQIVND (reference sequence). The CDR3 sequence is CASRGGGFNSPLHF. CDR3 nucleotide sequence: TGTGCCAGTAGAGGAGGGGGCTTTAATTCACCCCTCCACTTT.

This clone has a handful of counts. The chain carries TRBV19 and TRBJ1-5, with D unclear. Germline V gene sequence: CDR1 LNHDA, CDR2 SQIVND (reference sequence). V was shortened by 3 bases and J by 7 bases, with 16 bases between the two germline ends. The CDR3 runs to 15 residues. The CDR3 protein is CASSIEGGVYQPQHF. The CDR3 DNA reads TGTGCCAGTAGTATTGAGGGAGGAGTCTACCAGCCCCAGCATTTT.

The chain recombines TRBV7-2 with TRBJ2-5; weak D call: TRBD2 (5 bases). Trimming took 5 bases from V and 4 from J, leaving 11 bases between them. CDR1 and CDR2 from the germline V gene are SGHTA and FQGNSA. The CDR3 sequence is 13 residues long. CDR3 in amino acids: CASSPEEGETQYF. The CDR3 coding sequence is TGTGCCAGCAGCCCGGAGGAAGGAGAGACCCAGTACTTC.

There are a few counts of this clone. V usage is TRBV7-2 and J usage is TRBJ2-1, with D perhaps matching TRBD2 (7 bases). V was trimmed by 5 bases and J by 6 bases, leaving 14 bases between them. The germline gives CDR1 SGHTA, CDR2 FQGNSA. The CDR3 is 14 amino acids. CDR3 bases: TGTGCCAGCAGCGCTAGGGGGAGGGCCAATGAGCAGTTCTTC. It translates to CASSARGRANEQFF.

The chain has TRBV20-1 and TRBJ1-1; D gene unclear. Germline V CDR1 and CDR2: DFQATT, SNEGSKA (reference sequence). The germline V and J ends were trimmed by 7 bases and 1 base, with 7 bases remaining between them. There are 11 residues in the CDR3. This chain's CDR3 is CSGRGNTEAFF. The CDR3 DNA reads as TGCAGTGGGCGGGGGAACACTGAAGCTTTCTTT.

The V call is TRBV5-1, the J call TRBJ2-1; tentatively, D is TRBD1 (5 bases). The CDR3 is 13 amino acids. Germline CDR1 SGHRS, CDR2 YFSETQ. The V end was cut by 0 bases, the J end by 8 bases, with 9 bases between. DNA for the CDR3: TGCGCCAGCAGCTTGGGCAGGGAATATGAGCAGTTCTTC. Its protein product is CASSLGREYEQFF.

This chain uses TRBV5-1 with TRBJ1-1; 9 positions match TRBD1. Germline lookup yields CDR1 SGHRS and CDR2 YFSETQ. V was clipped by 4 bases and J by 0 bases; unmatched bases: 10. This CDR3 has 17 residues. The chain's CDR3 is CASSLTGTGHMNTEAFF. CDR3 nucleotide sequence: TGCGCCAGCAGCCTCACTGGGACAGGGCACATGAACACTGAAGCTTTCTTT.

The chain links TRBV2 to TRBJ2-5; tentative D call: TRBD2 (5 bases). Per germline, CDR1 SNHLY and CDR2 FYNNEI. The V gene lost 5 bases and the J gene lost 8 bases, with 15 bases spanning the gap. The CDR3 sequence is 13 residues long. CDR3 sequence (DNA): TGTGCCAGCAGTAACCGACGGGGAGACACCCAGTACTTC. Translated, it gives CASSNRRGDTQYF.

The chain couples TRBV27 to TRBJ2-7; 9 nucleotides match TRBD1. The CDR3 covers 14 residues. CDR1 MNHEY and CDR2 SMNVEV come from the germline V gene (reference sequence). The V and J ends lost 5 bases and 4 bases, in that order; junction bases with no gene match: 6. Here the CDR3 reads CASSEGQGGYEQYF. CDR3 nucleotides: TGTGCCAGCAGTGAGGGACAGGGAGGGTACGAGCAGTACTTC.